This paragraph covers one TCR beta chain sequence. This specimen comes from a study of T cell changes during pregnancy in multiple sclerosis. This CDR3 has 15 amino acids. CDR1 is KGHSH, CDR2 LQKENI, per germline. Losses at the gene ends were 1 base for V and 0 bases for J; bases not matched to a gene: 2. Some clones are missing from TCRdb's copy, which holds only in-frame ones; the method was immunoSEQ multiplex PCR. There are about 79,000 clones in the sample; 93% occur only once, and about 0.72% lies in the top ten. This chain joins TRBV18 and TRBJ2-7; 8 bases are a match to TRBD1. This TCR was recovered from a female donor in good health, enrolled as a control in a pregnancy study. Specimen: peripheral blood, collected in the second trimester of pregnancy. The CDR3 region is CASSPLGQVSYEQYF. For the CDR3, the DNA is TGTGCCAGCTCACCACTGGGACAGGTCTCCTACGAGCAGTACTTC.